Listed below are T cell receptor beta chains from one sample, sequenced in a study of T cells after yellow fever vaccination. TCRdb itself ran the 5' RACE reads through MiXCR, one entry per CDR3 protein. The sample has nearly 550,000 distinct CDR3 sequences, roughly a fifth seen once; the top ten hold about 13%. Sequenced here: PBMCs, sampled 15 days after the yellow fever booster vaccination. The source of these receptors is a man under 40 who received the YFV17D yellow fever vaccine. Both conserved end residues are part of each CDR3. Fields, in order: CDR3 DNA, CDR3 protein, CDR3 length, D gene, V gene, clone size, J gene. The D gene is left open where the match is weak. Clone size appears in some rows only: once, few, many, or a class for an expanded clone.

DNA: TGTGCCAGCAGCTCCCCTTGGGGTAAAAACACCGGGGAGCTGTTTTTT
CDR3: CASSSPWGKNTGELFF
length: 16
D: -
V: TRBV7-8
size: few
J: TRBJ2-2

DNA: TGCAGCGCCGTCGGGGACAGGGGTTTTAATGAGCAGTTCTTC
CDR3: CSAVGDRGFNEQFF
length: 14
D: TRBD1
V: TRBV29-1
size: -
J: TRBJ2-1

DNA: TGCGCCAGCAGCCATCCGAAGGGGACGCGGGAGTACAATGAGCAGTTCTTC
CDR3: CASSHPKGTREYNEQFF
length: 17
D: TRBD2
V: TRBV4-3
size: -
J: TRBJ2-1

DNA: TGTGCCAGCAGCTTAGGTCCTCTAGCGGGGGATACGCAGTATTTT
CDR3: CASSLGPLAGDTQYF
length: 15
D: TRBD2
V: TRBV7-2
size: few
J: TRBJ2-3

DNA: TGTGCCAGTGGAAATATCTTCAGCACCTACGAGCAGTACTTC
CDR3: CASGNIFSTYEQYF
length: 14
D: -
V: TRBV6-2/TRBV6-3
size: -
J: TRBJ2-7

DNA: TGTGCCATCAGCGAAACCGGGACCGCCTATGGCTACACCTTC
CDR3: CAISETGTAYGYTF
length: 14
D: -
V: TRBV10-3
size: few
J: TRBJ1-2

DNA: TGTGCCAGCAGCAACGGACAGGCCCCAGATACGCAGTATTTT
CDR3: CASSNGQAPDTQYF
length: 14
D: TRBD1
V: TRBV7-9
size: few
J: TRBJ2-3

DNA: TGCAGCGGATCCGACACTGAAGCTTTCTTT
CDR3: CSGSDTEAFF
length: 10
D: -
V: TRBV29-1
size: few
J: TRBJ1-1

DNA: TGTGCCACCAGCAGAGCCTACTTATTAAGTGAGACCCAGTACTTC
CDR3: CATSRAYLLSETQYF
length: 15
D: -
V: TRBV15
size: few
J: TRBJ2-5

DNA: TGTGCCAGCAGCTCGGGACAGGGGGTTGAGCAGTTCTTC
CDR3: CASSSGQGVEQFF
length: 13
D: TRBD1
V: TRBV7-9
size: few
J: TRBJ2-1

DNA: TGTGCCACCAGCGGAAACCTCGGGGGCGAGCAGTACTTC
CDR3: CATSGNLGGEQYF
length: 13
D: -
V: TRBV15
size: -
J: TRBJ2-7

DNA: TGCAGCGTTGACGGGTCGTCAGGGGGCTCCTACAATGAGCAGTTCTTC
CDR3: CSVDGSSGGSYNEQFF
length: 16
D: TRBD1
V: TRBV29-1
size: few
J: TRBJ2-1

DNA: TGCGCCAGCAGCTTGGACTGGACAGGTGGTCAGCCCCAGCATTTT
CDR3: CASSLDWTGGQPQHF
length: 15
D: TRBD1
V: TRBV5-1
size: -
J: TRBJ1-5

DNA: TGTGCCAGCAGCTCAGACAGGCGGGAGACCCAGTACTTC
CDR3: CASSSDRRETQYF
length: 13
D: -
V: TRBV7-2
size: -
J: TRBJ2-5

DNA: TGTGCCAGCAGCCACGAATGGGGGGGCATGCAAAACTCCTACGAGCAGTACTTC
CDR3: CASSHEWGGMQNSYEQYF
length: 18
D: -
V: TRBV11-1
size: few
J: TRBJ2-7

DNA: TGTGCCAGCAGTTTGGGGAGCGGGAGAGGGACCAAAAACATTCAGTACTTC
CDR3: CASSLGSGRGTKNIQYF
length: 17
D: TRBD2
V: TRBV28
size: few
J: TRBJ2-4

DNA: TGTGCCAGCAGTTTCGACTCCGGGGCAGATACGCAGTATTTT
CDR3: CASSFDSGADTQYF
length: 14
D: -
V: TRBV27
size: -
J: TRBJ2-3

DNA: TGTGCCAGCAGCCAAGTGGGAGCGGGAGCAAACGAGCAGTACTTC
CDR3: CASSQVGAGANEQYF
length: 15
D: TRBD2
V: TRBV3-1
size: -
J: TRBJ2-7

DNA: TGTGCCAGCAGCTCGCGGACTAGCGGGGGAAATGAGCAGTTCTTC
CDR3: CASSSRTSGGNEQFF
length: 15
D: TRBD2
V: TRBV11-2
size: few
J: TRBJ2-1

DNA: TGTGCCAGCAGCTTAGCGGGACGCACACATACGCAGTATTTT
CDR3: CASSLAGRTHTQYF
length: 14
D: -
V: TRBV7-2
size: -
J: TRBJ2-3

DNA: TGCGCCAGCAGCTCGGGGGGGGTGACTGAAGCTTTCTTT
CDR3: CASSSGGVTEAFF
length: 13
D: -
V: TRBV5-1
size: many
J: TRBJ1-1

DNA: TGTGCCAGCCTAGCCGGGTCAGGGAATGAGCAGTTCTTC
CDR3: CASLAGSGNEQFF
length: 13
D: -
V: TRBV6-2/TRBV6-3
size: -
J: TRBJ2-1

DNA: TGTGCCATCAGTGAGTCATGGACTGAGGCTTTCTTT
CDR3: CAISESWTEAFF
length: 12
D: -
V: TRBV10-3
size: few
J: TRBJ1-1

DNA: TGTGCCAGCAGTTACTCGATCCGGACGGTGAATGAAAAACTGTTTTTT
CDR3: CASSYSIRTVNEKLFF
length: 16
D: -
V: TRBV6-2/TRBV6-3
size: few
J: TRBJ1-4

DNA: TGTGCCAGCAGAATAGGAGTAGGGGGCTTGACTAATGAAAAACTGTTTTTT
CDR3: CASRIGVGGLTNEKLFF
length: 17
D: TRBD1
V: TRBV7-2
size: -
J: TRBJ1-4

DNA: TGTGCCAGCAGCCCGGGACTAGCGGGAGGAAAATACAATGAGCAGTTCTTC
CDR3: CASSPGLAGGKYNEQFF
length: 17
D: TRBD2
V: TRBV6-5
size: -
J: TRBJ2-1

DNA: TGCGCCAGCAGCTTGGCCGTGGGCGCCACTGAAGCTTTCTTT
CDR3: CASSLAVGATEAFF
length: 14
D: -
V: TRBV5-1
size: -
J: TRBJ1-1

DNA: TGCAGCGTGCCCGCGGCGACGGCCGAGCAGTTCTTC
CDR3: CSVPAATAEQFF
length: 12
D: -
V: TRBV29-1
size: few
J: TRBJ2-1

DNA: TGTGCCAGCAGCCACTTATTTAACGAGCAGTACTTC
CDR3: CASSHLFNEQYF
length: 12
D: -
V: TRBV3-1
size: -
J: TRBJ2-7

DNA: TGTGCCAGCAGCCCCTTCAAAAGCGGGAAAGAGACCCAGTACTTC
CDR3: CASSPFKSGKETQYF
length: 15
D: TRBD2
V: TRBV7-9
size: few
J: TRBJ2-5

DNA: TGCGCCAGCAGCCAAGATCTAGGCAGCTTGTTGAGCTACACCTTC
CDR3: CASSQDLGSLLSYTF
length: 15
D: -
V: TRBV4-3
size: -
J: TRBJ1-2

DNA: TGTGCCACAGACGCGGGGGACAGACCTTTCTTT
CDR3: CATDAGDRPFF
length: 11
D: TRBD1
V: TRBV6-5
size: -
J: TRBJ1-1

DNA: TGTGCCACCAGTGATCCAATTGGTCTTCAAGAGACCCAGTACTTC
CDR3: CATSDPIGLQETQYF
length: 15
D: -
V: TRBV24-1
size: few
J: TRBJ2-5